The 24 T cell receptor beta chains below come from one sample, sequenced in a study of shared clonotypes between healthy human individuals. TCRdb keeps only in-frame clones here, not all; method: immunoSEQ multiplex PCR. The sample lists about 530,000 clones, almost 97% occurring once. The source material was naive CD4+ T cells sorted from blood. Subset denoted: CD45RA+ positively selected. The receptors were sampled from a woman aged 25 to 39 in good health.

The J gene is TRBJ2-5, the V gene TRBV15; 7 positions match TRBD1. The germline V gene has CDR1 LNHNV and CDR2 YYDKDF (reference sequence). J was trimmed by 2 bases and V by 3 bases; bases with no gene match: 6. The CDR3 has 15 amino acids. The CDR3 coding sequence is TGTGCCACCAGCAGGGCAGGGGGTAAACAAGAGACCCAGTACTTC. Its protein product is CATSRAGGKQETQYF.

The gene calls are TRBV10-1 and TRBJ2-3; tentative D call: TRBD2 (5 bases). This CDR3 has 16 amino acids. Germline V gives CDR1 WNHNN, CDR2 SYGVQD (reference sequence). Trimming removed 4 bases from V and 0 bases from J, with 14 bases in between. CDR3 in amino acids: CASSVGGPISTDTQYF. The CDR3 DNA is TGCGCCAGCAGTGTAGGAGGCCCGATTAGCACAGATACGCAGTATTTT.

The CDR3 DNA reads TGTGCCAGCAGCTTTACAGGGAGGGATCAGCCCCAGCATTTT. Its protein product is CASSFTGRDQPQHF. V gene TRBV7-2 combines with J gene TRBJ1-5, with D tentatively TRBD1 (6 bases). Germline CDR1 reads SGHTA; CDR2 reads FQGNSA. The V gene lost 3 bases and the J gene lost 5 bases, with 11 bases spanning the gap. The CDR3 runs 14 residues.

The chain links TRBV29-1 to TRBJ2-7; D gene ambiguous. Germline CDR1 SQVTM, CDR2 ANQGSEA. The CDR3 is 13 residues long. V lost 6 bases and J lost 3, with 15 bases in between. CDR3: CSVRDTESYEQYF. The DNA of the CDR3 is TGCAGCGTCCGAGACACGGAAAGCTACGAGCAGTACTTC.

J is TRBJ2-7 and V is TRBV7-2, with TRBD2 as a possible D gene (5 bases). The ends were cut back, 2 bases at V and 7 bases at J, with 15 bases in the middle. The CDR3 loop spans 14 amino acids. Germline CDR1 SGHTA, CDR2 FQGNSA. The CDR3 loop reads CASSLSRGTREQYF. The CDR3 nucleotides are TGTGCCAGCAGCTTAAGTCGGGGTACGAGGGAGCAGTACTTC.

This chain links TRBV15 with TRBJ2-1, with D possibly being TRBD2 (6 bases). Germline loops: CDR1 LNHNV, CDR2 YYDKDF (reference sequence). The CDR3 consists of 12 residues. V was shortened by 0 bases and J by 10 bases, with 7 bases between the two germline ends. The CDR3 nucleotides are TGTGCCACCAGCAGAGACGGGGGAGAGCAGTTCTTC. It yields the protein CATSRDGGEQFF.

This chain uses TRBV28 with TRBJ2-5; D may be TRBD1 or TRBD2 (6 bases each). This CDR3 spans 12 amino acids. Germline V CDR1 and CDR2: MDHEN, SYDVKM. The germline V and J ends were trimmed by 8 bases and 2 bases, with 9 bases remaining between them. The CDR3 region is CASGGLQETQYF. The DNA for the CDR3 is TGTGCCAGCGGGGGGCTACAAGAGACCCAGTACTTC.

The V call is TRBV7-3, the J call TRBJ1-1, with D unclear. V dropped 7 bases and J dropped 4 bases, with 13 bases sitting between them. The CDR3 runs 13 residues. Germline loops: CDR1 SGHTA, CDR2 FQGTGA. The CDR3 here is CASTPALATEAFF. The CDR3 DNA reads TGTGCCAGCACCCCGGCTCTGGCCACTGAAGCTTTCTTT.

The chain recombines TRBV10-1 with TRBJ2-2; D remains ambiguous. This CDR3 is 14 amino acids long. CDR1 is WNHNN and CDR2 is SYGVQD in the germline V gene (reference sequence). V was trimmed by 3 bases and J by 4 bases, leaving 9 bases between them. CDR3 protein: CASSEGSPTGELFF. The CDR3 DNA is TGCGCCAGCAGTGAAGGCTCCCCCACCGGGGAGCTGTTTTTT.

The CDR3, as DNA: TGTGCCAGCAGTCAAGGGGACGGTTACGCCTACGAGCAGTACTTC. Its protein is CASSQGDGYAYEQYF. The chain joins TRBV28 to TRBJ2-7; D possibly uses TRBD1 or TRBD2 (5 bases each). CDR1 is MDHEN and CDR2 is SYDVKM in the germline V gene. The CDR3 totals 15 residues. The V and J ends lost 5 bases and 2 bases respectively, with 16 bases between them.

CDR3 sequence reads: CASSPRSGGGDQPQHF. In DNA form, the CDR3 reads TGTGCCAGCTCACCCAGATCCGGGGGAGGAGATCAGCCCCAGCATTTT. This chain joins TRBV18 and TRBJ1-5, with D perhaps matching TRBD1 (5 bases). The germline gives CDR1 KGHSH, CDR2 LQKENI. This CDR3 is built from 16 residues. V was pared by 3 bases and J by 5 bases, with 17 bases between.

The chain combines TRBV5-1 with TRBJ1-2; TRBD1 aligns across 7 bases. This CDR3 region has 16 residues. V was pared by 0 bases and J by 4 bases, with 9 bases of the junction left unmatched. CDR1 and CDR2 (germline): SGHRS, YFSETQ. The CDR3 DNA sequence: TGCGCCAGCAGCTTGGGGCTTCTAGGGGGCGGCTATGGCTACACCTTC. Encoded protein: CASSLGLLGGGYGYTF. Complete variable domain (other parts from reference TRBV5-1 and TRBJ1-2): KAGVTQTPRYLIKTRGQQVTLSCSPISGHRSVSWYQQTPGQGLQFLFEYFSETQRNKGNFPGRFSGRQFSNSRSEMNVSTLELGDSALYLCASSLGLLGGGYGYTFGSGTRLTVV.

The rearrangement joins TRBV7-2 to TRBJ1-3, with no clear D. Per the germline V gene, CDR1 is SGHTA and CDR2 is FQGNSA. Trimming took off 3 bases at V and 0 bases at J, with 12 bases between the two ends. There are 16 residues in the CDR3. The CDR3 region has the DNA TGTGCCAGCAGCTTGTGGGATTATAACTCTGGAAACACCATATATTTT. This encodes CASSLWDYNSGNTIYF.

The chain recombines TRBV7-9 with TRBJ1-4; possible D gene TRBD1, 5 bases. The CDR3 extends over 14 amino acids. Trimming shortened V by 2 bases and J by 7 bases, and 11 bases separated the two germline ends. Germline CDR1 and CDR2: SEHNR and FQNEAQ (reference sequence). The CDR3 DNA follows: TGTGCCAGCAGCTTACAGGGCGCGATTGAAAAACTGTTTTTT. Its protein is CASSLQGAIEKLFF.

As DNA, the CDR3 is TGTGCCAGCAGCCGGGACAGCAGCAATCAGCCCCAGCATTTT. Translated: CASSRDSSNQPQHF. V gene TRBV27 combines with J gene TRBJ1-5, with 7 bases that match TRBD1. The CDR3 loop spans 14 amino acids. Germline trimming cut 6 bases from V and 1 base from J; bases unmatched to any gene: 3. The germline CDR1 and CDR2 sequences are MNHEY and SMNVEV (reference sequence).

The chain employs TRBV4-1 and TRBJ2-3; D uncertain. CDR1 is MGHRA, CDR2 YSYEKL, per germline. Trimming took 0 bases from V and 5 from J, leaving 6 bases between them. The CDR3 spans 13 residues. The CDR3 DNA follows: TGCGCCAGCAGCCAAGATTCAATAGATACGCAGTATTTT. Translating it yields CASSQDSIDTQYF.

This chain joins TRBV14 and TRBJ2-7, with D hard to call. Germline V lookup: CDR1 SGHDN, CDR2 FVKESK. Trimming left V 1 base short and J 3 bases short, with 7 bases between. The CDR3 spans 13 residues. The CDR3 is CASSQVRFYEQYF. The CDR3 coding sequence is TGTGCCAGCAGCCAAGTGAGGTTCTACGAGCAGTACTTC.

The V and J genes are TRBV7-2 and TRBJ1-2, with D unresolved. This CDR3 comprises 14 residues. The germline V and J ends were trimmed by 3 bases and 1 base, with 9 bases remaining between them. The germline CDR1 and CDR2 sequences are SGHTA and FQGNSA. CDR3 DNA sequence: TGTGCCAGCAGCTTGCTGACGGTTAACTATGGCTACACCTTC. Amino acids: CASSLLTVNYGYTF. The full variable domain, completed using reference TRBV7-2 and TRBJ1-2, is GAGVSQSPSNKVTEKGKDVELRCDPISGHTALYWYRQSLGQGLEFLIYFQGNSAPDKSGLPSDRFSAERTGGSVSTLTIQRTQQEDSAVYLCASSLLTVNYGYTFGSGTRLTVV.

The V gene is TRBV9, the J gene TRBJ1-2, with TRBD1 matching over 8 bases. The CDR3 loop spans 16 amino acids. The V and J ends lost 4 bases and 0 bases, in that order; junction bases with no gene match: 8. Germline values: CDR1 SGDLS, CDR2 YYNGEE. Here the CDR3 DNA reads TGTGCCAGCAGCTCGGGACAGGCCCGTCCTAACTATGGCTACACCTTC. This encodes CASSSGQARPNYGYTF.

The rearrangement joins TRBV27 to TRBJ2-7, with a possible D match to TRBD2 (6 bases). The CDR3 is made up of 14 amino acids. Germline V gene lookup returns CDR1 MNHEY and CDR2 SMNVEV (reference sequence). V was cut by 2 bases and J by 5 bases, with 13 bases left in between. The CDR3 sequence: CASSLVDGGDEQYF. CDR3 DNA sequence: TGTGCCAGCAGTTTAGTGGACGGGGGTGACGAGCAGTACTTC.

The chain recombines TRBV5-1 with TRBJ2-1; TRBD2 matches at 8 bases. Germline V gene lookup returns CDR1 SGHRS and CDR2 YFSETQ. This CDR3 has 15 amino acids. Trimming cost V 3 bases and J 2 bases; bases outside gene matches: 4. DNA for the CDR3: TGCGCCAGCAGCTCGCGGGAGGTCCCCTACAATGAGCAGTTCTTC. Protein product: CASSSREVPYNEQFF.

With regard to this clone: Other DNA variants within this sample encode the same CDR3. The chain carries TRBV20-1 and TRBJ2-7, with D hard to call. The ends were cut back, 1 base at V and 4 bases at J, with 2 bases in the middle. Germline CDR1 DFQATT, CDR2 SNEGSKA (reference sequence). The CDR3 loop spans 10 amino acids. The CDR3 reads CSARVYEQYF. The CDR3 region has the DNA TGCAGTGCTAGAGTTTACGAGCAGTACTTC.

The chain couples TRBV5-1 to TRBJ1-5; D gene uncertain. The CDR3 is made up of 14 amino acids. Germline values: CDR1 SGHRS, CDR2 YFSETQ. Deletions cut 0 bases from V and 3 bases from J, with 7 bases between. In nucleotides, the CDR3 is TGCGCCAGCAGCTTGGGTAGTTTCAATCAGCCCCAGCATTTT. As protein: CASSLGSFNQPQHF.

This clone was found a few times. This CDR3 is CASSLPGRPYEQYF. Here the CDR3 DNA reads TGTGCCAGCAGCTTACCAGGGAGGCCCTACGAGCAGTACTTC. The genes are TRBV7-9 and TRBJ2-7, with D maybe TRBD2 (6 bases). Germline CDR1 and CDR2: SEHNR and FQNEAQ (reference sequence). Trimming removed 2 bases from V and 2 bases from J, with 10 bases in between. The CDR3 contains 14 residues. The whole variable domain, remainder taken from reference TRBV7-9 and TRBJ2-7, is DTGVSQNPRHKITKRGQNVTFRCDPISEHNRLYWYRQTLGQGPEFLTYFQNEAQLEKSRLLSDRFSAERPKGSFSTLEIQRTEQGDSAMYLCASSLPGRPYEQYFGPGTRLTVT.